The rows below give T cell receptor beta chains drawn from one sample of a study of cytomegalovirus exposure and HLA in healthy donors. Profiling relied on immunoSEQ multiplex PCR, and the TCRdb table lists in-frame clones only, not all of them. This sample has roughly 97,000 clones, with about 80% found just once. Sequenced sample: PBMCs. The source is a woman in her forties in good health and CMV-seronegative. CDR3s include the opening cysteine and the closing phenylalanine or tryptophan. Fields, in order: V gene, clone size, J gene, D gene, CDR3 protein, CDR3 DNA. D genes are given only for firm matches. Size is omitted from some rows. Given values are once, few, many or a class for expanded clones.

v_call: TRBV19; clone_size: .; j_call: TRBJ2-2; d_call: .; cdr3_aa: CASSITTTWAGELFF; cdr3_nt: TGTGCCAGTAGTATTACGACTACATGGGCCGGGGAGCTGTTTTTT
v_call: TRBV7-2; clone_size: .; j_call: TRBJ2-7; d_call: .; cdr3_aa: CASSPLRARYEQYF; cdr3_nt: TGTGCCAGCAGCCCCCTGAGGGCCCGGTACGAGCAGTACTTC
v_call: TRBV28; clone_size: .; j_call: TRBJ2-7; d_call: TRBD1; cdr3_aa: CASGPTGVYEQYF; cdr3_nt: TGTGCCAGCGGCCCTACAGGGGTCTACGAGCAGTACTTC
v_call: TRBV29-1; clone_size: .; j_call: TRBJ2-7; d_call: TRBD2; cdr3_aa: CSVRGLAGLSYEQYF; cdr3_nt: TGCAGCGTTCGAGGACTAGCGGGACTATCCTACGAGCAGTACTTC
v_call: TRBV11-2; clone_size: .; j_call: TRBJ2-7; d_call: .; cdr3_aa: CASSPRGTYEQYF; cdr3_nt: TGTGCCAGCAGCCCCCGGGGGACCTACGAGCAGTACTTC
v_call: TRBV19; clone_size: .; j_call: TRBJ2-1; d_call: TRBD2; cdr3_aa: CASSVGLVSTDEQFF; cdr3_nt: TGTGCCAGTAGCGTGGGACTAGTTTCGACCGATGAGCAGTTCTTC
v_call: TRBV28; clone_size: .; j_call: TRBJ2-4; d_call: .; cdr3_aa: CASSFFRGKNIQYF; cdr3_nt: TGTGCCAGCAGTTTCTTCCGGGGCAAAAACATTCAGTACTTC
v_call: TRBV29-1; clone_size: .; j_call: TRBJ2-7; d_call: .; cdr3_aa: CSVSSGFEQYF; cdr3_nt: TGCAGCGTCAGCTCAGGGTTCGAGCAGTACTTC
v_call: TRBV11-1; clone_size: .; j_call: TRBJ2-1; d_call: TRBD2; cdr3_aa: CASSLSYWAGDEQFF; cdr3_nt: TGTGCCAGCAGCTTATCTTACTGGGCGGGAGATGAGCAGTTCTTC
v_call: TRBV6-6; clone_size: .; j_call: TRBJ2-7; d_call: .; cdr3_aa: CASSPTAYEQYF; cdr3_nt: TGTGCCAGCAGCCCCACAGCCTACGAGCAGTACTTC
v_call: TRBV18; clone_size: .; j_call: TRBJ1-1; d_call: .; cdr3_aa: CASSPGAEGEAFF; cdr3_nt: TGTGCCAGCTCACCAGGGGCGGAAGGTGAAGCTTTCTTT
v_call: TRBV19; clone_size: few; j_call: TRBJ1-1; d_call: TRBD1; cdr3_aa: CASNDRGMNTEAFF; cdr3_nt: TGTGCCAGTAACGACAGGGGGATGAACACTGAAGCTTTCTTT
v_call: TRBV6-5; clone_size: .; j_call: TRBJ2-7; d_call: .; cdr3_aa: CASSHRESYEQYF; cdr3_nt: TGTGCCAGCAGCCATCGAGAGTCCTACGAGCAGTACTTC
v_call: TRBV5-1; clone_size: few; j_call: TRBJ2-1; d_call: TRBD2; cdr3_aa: CASSPTGLAPNEQFF; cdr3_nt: TGCGCCAGCAGCCCAACAGGACTAGCGCCCAATGAGCAGTTCTTC
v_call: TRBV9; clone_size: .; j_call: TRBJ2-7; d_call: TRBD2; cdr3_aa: CASSVGSGRASYEQYF; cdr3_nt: TGTGCCAGCAGCGTAGGAAGCGGGAGGGCCTCCTACGAGCAGTACTTC
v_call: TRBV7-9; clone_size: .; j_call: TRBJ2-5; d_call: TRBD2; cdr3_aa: CSSSDWGLQETQYF; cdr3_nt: TGTTCCAGCAGCGACTGGGGACTACAAGAGACCCAGTACTTC
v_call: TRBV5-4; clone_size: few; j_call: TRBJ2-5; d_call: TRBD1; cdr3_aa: CASRLKDRVETQYF; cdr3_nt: TGTGCCAGCAGACTAAAGGACAGGGTGGAGACCCAGTACTTC
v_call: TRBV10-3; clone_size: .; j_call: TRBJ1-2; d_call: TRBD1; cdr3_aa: CAISEWGQGSGGYTF; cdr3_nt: TGTGCCATCAGTGAATGGGGACAGGGGAGCGGAGGCTACACCTTC
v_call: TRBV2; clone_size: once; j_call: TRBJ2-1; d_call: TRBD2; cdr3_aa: CASSEVLVAGVINEQFF; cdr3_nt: TGTGCCAGCAGTGAAGTGTTGGTTGCGGGAGTCATTAATGAGCAGTTCTTC
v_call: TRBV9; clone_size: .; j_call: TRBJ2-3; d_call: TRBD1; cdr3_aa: CASTNGQGHPSDTQYF; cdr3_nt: TGTGCCAGCACCAATGGACAGGGTCATCCTTCAGATACGCAGTATTTT
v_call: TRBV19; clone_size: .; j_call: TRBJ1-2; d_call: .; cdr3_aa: CASIHRDKQGIYGYTF; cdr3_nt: TGTGCCAGTATCCACCGGGACAAGCAGGGGATTTATGGCTACACCTTC
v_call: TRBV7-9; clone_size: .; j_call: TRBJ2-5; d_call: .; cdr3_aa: CASSLGGWLAVETQYF; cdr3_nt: TGTGCCAGCAGCTTAGGCGGCTGGCTAGCAGTAGAGACCCAGTACTTC
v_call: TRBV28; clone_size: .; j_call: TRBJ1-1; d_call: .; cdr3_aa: CASGGYSNTEAFF; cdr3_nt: TGTGCCAGCGGGGGGTACTCGAACACTGAAGCTTTCTTT
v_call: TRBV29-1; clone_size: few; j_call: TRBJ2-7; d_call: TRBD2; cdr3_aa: CSVEDMAGGTYEQYF; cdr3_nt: TGCAGCGTTGAAGACATGGCGGGAGGCACCTACGAGCAGTACTTC
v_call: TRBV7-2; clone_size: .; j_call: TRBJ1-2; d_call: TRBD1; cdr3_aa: CASSTRQGARGYTF; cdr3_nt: TGTGCCAGCAGCACCCGACAGGGGGCGCGCGGCTACACCTTC
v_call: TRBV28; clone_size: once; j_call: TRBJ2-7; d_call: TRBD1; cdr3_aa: CASSLHQTGFSSYEQYF; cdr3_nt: TGTGCCAGCAGTCTTCACCAGACAGGGTTTAGCTCCTACGAGCAGTACTTC
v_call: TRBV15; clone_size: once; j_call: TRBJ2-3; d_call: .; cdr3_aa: CATSRDSGTQYF; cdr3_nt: TGTGCCACCAGCAGAGATAGCGGTACGCAGTATTTT
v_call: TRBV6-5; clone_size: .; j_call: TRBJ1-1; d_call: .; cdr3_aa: CASSSSGYTEAFF; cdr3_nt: TGTGCCAGCAGTTCCTCCGGGTACACTGAAGCTTTCTTT
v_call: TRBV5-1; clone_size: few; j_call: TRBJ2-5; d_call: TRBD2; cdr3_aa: CASSPSGLAGGGQETQYF; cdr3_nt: TGCGCCAGCAGCCCCTCGGGACTAGCGGGAGGAGGGCAAGAGACCCAGTACTTC
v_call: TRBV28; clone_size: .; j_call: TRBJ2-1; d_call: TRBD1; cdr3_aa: CAGRDSNNEQFF; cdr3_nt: TGTGCCGGCCGGGACAGCAACAATGAGCAGTTCTTC
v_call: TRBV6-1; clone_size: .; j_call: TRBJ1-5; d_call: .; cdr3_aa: CASSEGGLLNQPQHF; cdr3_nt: TGTGCCAGCAGTGAAGGGGGGCTTCTCAATCAGCCCCAGCATTTT
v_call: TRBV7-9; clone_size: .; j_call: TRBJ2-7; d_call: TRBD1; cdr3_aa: CSSSPSRTGVLYEQYF; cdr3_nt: TGTTCCAGCAGCCCCTCTCGGACAGGGGTGCTCTACGAGCAGTACTTC
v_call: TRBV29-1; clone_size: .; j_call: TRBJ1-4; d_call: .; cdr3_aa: CSVGGFGTGDEKLFF; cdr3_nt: TGCAGCGTCGGCGGTTTTGGGACGGGAGATGAAAAACTGTTTTTT
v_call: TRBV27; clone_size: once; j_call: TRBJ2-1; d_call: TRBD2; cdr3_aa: CASSSGLGGYNEQFF; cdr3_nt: TGTGCCAGCAGTTCAGGACTAGGAGGCTACAATGAGCAGTTCTTC
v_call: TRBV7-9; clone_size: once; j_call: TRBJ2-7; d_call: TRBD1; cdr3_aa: CASSPRDRKGAEQYF; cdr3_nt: TGTGCCAGCAGCCCCCGAGACAGGAAGGGGGCCGAGCAGTACTTC
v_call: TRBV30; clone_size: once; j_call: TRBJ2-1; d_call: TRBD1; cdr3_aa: CAWSPGTGGWDEQFF; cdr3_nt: TGTGCCTGGAGTCCCGGGACAGGGGGCTGGGATGAGCAGTTCTTC
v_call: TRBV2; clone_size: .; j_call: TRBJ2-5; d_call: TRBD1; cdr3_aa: CASSESGTAVVEQYF; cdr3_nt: TGTGCCAGCAGTGAATCGGGGACAGCCGTGGTAGAGCAGTACTTC
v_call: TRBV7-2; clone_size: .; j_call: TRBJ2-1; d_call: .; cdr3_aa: CASSTSGWNEQFF; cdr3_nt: TGTGCCAGCAGCACATCCGGGTGGAATGAGCAGTTCTTC
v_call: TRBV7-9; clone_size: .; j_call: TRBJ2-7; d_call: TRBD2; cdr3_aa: CASSPRRLAGEVREQYF; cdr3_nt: TGTGCCAGCAGCCCCCGAAGACTAGCGGGAGAGGTGAGGGAGCAGTACTTC
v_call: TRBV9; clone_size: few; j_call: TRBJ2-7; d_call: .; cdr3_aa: CASSVAGTYEQYF; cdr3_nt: TGTGCCAGCAGCGTAGCAGGGACCTACGAGCAGTACTTC
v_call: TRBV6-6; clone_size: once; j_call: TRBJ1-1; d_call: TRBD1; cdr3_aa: CASGKPQGANTEAFF; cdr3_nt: TGTGCCAGCGGAAAACCGCAGGGGGCAAACACTGAAGCTTTCTTT
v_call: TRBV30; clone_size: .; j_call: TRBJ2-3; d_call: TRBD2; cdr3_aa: CAWTTGLAGADTQYF; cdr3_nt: TGTGCCTGGACTACGGGACTAGCGGGAGCAGATACGCAGTATTTT
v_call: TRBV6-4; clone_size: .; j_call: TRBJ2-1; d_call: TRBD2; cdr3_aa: CASSERAGGSEDEQFF; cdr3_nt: TGTGCCAGCAGTGAACGTGCGGGAGGGAGTGAGGATGAGCAGTTCTTC
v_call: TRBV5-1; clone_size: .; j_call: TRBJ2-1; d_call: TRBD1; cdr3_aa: CASSSDRALYNEQFF; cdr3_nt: TGCGCCAGCAGCTCCGACAGGGCGCTCTACAATGAGCAGTTCTTC
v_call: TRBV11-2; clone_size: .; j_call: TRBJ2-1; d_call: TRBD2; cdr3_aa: CASSFSGTSGYNEQFF; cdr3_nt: TGTGCCAGCAGCTTTTCCGGGACTAGCGGTTACAATGAGCAGTTCTTC
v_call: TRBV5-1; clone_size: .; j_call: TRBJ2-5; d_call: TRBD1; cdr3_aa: CASSFMQGASETQYF; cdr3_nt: TGCGCCAGCAGCTTTATGCAGGGGGCTTCGGAGACCCAGTACTTC